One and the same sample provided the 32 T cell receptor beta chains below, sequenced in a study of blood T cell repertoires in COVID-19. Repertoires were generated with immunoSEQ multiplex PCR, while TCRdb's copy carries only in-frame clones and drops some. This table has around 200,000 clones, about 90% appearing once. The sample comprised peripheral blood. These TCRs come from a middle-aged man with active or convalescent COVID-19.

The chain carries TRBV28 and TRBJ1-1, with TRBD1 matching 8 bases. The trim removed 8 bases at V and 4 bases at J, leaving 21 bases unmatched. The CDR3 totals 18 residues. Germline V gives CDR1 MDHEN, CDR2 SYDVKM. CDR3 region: CASPSARGGLDRGTEAFF. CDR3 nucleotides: TGTGCCAGCCCGTCGGCCCGAGGGGGTTTAGACAGGGGCACTGAAGCTTTCTTT.

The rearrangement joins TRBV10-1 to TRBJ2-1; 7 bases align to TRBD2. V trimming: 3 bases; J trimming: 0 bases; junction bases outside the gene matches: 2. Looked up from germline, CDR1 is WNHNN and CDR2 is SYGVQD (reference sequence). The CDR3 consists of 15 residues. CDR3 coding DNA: TGCGCCAGCAGTGATGGCGGGAGCTCCTACAATGAGCAGTTCTTC. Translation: CASSDGGSSYNEQFF.

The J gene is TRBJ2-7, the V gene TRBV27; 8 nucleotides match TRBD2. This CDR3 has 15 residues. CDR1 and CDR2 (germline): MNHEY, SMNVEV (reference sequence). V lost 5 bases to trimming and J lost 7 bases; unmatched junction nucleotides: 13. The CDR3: CASSPQMAGGGEQYF. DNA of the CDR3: TGTGCCAGCAGTCCCCAGATGGCGGGAGGAGGGGAGCAGTACTTC.

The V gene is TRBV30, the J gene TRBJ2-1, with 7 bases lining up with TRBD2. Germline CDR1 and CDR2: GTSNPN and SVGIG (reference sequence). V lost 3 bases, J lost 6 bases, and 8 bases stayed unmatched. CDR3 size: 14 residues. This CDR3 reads CAWSRWEGLNEQFF. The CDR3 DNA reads TGTGCCTGGAGCCGGTGGGAGGGCCTCAATGAGCAGTTCTTC.

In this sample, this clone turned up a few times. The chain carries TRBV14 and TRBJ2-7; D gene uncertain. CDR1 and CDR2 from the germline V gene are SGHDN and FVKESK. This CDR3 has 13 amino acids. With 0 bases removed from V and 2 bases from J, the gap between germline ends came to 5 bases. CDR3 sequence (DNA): TGTGCCAGCAGCCAAGATCTAGCCTACGAGCAGTACTTC. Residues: CASSQDLAYEQYF.

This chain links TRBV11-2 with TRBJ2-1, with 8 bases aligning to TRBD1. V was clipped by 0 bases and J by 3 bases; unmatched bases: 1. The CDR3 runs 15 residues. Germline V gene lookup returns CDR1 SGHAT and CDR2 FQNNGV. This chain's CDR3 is CASSLDGTGYNEQFF. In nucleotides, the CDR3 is TGTGCCAGCAGCTTAGACGGGACAGGCTACAATGAGCAGTTCTTC.

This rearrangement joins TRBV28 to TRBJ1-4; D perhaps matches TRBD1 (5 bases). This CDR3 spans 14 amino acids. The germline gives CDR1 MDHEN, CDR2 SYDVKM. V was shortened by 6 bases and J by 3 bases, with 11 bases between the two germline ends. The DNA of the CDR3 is TGTGCCAGCAGCTTGGGAGGGGCTAATGAAAAACTGTTTTTT. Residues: CASSLGGANEKLFF.

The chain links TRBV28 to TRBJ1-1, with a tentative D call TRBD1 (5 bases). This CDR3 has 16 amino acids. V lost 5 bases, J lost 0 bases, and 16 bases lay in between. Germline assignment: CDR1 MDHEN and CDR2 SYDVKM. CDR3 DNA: TGTGCCAGCAGTACTAGGTGGAGGGGTTTGAACACTGAAGCTTTCTTT. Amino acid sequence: CASSTRWRGLNTEAFF.

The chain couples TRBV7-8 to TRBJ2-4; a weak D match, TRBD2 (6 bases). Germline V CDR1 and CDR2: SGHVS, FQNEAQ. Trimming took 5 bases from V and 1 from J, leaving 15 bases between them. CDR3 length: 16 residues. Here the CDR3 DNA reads TGTGCCAGCAGCCCGCGGGGCCCCCGGGCCAAAAACATTCAGTACTTC. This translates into CASSPRGPRAKNIQYF.

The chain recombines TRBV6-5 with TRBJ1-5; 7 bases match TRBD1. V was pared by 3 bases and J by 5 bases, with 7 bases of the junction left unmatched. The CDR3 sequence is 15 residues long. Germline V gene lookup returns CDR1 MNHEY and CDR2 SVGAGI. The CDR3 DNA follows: TGTGCCAGCAGTTATTTGGGACAGAGGTATCAGCCCCAGCATTTT. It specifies CASSYLGQRYQPQHF.

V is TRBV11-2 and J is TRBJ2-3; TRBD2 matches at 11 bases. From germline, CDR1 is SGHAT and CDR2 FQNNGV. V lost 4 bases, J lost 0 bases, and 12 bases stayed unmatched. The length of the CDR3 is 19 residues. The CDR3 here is CASSYPWRLAGSSTDTQYF. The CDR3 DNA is TGTGCCAGCAGCTACCCTTGGAGACTAGCGGGGTCTAGCACAGATACGCAGTATTTT.

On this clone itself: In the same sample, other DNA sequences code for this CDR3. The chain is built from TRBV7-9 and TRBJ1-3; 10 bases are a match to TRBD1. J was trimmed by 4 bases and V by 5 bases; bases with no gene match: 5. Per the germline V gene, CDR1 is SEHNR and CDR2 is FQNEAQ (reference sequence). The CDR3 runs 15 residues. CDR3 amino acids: CASSLGTGDGNTIYF. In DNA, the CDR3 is TGTGCCAGCAGCCTCGGGACAGGGGACGGAAACACCATATATTTT.

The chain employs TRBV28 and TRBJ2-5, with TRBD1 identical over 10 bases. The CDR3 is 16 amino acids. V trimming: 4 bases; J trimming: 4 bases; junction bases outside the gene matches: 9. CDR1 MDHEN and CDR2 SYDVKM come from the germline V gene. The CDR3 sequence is CASSSPGQGLGETQYF. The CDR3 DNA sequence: TGTGCCAGCAGTTCCCCGGGACAGGGGTTGGGAGAGACCCAGTACTTC.

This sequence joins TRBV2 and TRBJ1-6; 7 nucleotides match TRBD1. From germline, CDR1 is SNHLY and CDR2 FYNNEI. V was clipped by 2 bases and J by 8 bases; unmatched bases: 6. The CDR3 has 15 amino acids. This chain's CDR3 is CASSERGGGYSPLHF. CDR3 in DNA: TGTGCCAGCAGTGAAAGAGGGGGCGGGTATTCACCCCTCCACTTT.

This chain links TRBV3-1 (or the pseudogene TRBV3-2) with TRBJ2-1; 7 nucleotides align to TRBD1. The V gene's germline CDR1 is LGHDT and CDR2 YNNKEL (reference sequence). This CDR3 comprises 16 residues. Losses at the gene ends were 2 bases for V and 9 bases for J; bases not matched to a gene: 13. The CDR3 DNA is TGTGCCAGCAGCCAAAGGGGGCTGGCGAAGAGGGGTGAGCAGTTCTTC. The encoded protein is CASSQRGLAKRGEQFF.

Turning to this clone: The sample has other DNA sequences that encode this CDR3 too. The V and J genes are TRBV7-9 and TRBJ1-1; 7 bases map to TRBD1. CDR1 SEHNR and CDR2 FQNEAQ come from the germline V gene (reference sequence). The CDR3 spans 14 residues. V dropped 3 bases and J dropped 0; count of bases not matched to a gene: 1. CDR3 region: CASSLTGLNTEAFF. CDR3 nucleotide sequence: TGTGCCAGCAGCTTGACAGGGTTGAACACTGAAGCTTTCTTT.

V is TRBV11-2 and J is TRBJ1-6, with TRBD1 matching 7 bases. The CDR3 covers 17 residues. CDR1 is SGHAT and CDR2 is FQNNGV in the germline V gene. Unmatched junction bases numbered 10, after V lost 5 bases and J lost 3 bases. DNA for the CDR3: TGTGCCAGCAGCGGTCTTGGGACAGAATTCTATAATTCACCCCTCCACTTT. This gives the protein CASSGLGTEFYNSPLHF.

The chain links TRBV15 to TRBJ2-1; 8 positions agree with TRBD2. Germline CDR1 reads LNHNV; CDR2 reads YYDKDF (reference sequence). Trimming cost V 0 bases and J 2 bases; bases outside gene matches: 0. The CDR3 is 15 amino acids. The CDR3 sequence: CATSRDSGAYNEQFF. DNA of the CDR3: TGTGCCACCAGCAGAGATAGCGGGGCCTACAATGAGCAGTTCTTC.

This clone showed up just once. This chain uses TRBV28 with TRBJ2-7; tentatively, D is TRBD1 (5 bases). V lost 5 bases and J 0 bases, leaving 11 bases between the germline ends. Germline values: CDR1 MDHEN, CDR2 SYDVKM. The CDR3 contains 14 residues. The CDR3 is CASSHRTSSYEQYF. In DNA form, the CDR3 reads TGTGCCAGCAGTCACAGGACCAGCTCCTACGAGCAGTACTTC.

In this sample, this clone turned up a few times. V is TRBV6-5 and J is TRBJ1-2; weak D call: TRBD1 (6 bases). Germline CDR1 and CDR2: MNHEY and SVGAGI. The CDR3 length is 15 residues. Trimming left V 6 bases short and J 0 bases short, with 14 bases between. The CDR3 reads CASRPPQGANYGYTF. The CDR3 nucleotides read TGTGCCAGCAGGCCACCACAGGGTGCTAACTATGGCTACACCTTC.

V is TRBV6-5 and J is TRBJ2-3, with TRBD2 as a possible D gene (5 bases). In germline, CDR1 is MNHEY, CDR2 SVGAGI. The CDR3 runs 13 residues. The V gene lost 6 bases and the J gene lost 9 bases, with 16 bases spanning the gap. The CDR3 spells CASSMDAPGTQYF. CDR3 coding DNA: TGTGCCAGCAGCATGGACGCTCCGGGGACGCAGTATTTT.

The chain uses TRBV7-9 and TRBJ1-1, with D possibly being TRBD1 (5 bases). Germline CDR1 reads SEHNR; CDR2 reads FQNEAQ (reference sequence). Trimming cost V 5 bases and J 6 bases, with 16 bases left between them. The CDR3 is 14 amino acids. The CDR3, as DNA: TGTGCCAGCAGCCCGAGGGGCGGGGAGGCTGAAGCTTTCTTT. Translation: CASSPRGGEAEAFF. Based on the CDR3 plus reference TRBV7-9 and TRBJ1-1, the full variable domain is DTGVSQNPRHKITKRGQNVTFRCDPISEHNRLYWYRQTLGQGPEFLTYFQNEAQLEKSRLLSDRFSAERPKGSFSTLEIQRTEQGDSAMYLCASSPRGGEAEAFFGQGTRLTVV.

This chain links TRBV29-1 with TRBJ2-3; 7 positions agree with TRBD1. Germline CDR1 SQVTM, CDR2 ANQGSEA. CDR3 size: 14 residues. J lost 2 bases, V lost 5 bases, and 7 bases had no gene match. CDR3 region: CSVSPGQTTDTQYF. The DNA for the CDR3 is TGCAGCGTTTCCCCGGGACAGACCACAGATACGCAGTATTTT.

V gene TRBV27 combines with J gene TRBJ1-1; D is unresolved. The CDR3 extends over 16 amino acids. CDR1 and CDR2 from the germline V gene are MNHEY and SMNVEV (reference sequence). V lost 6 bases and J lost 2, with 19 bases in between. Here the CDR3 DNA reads TGTGCCAGCAGCGTTTCACGCTGGCTCCCTAACACTGAAGCTTTCTTT. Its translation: CASSVSRWLPNTEAFF.

The CDR3 here is CASSLRGTSGYIAAQYF. CDR3 coding DNA: TGTGCCAGCAGTTTACGCGGGACTAGCGGGTATATAGCGGCCCAGTACTTC. The chain carries TRBV27 and TRBJ2-5; 12 bases line up with TRBD2. V dropped 2 bases and J dropped 9; count of bases not matched to a gene: 13. Germline V gene lookup returns CDR1 MNHEY and CDR2 SMNVEV (reference sequence). There are 17 residues in the CDR3.

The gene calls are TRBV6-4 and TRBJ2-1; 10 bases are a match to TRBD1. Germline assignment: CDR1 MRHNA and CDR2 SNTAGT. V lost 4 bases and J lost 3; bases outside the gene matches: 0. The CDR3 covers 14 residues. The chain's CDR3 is CASSGTGGYNEQFF. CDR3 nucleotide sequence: TGTGCCAGCAGTGGGACAGGGGGCTACAATGAGCAGTTCTTC.

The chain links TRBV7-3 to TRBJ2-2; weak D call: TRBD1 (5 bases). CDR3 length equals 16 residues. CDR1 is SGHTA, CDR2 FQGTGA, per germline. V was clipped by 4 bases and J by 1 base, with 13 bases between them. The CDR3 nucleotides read TGTGCCAGCAGCTCCCAGGCAGGGCTGAACACCGGGGAGCTGTTTTTT. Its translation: CASSSQAGLNTGELFF.

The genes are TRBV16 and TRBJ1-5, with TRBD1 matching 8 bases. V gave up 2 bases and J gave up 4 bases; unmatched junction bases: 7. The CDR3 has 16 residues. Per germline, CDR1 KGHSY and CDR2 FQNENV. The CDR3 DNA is TGTGCCAGCAGCCAAGGGTCAGGGGGCCCGAATCAGCCCCAGCATTTT. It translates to CASSQGSGGPNQPQHF.

CDR3 region: CASSPRLIRLATDTQYF. CDR3 DNA sequence: TGTGCCAGCAGCCCAAGATTAATCAGACTAGCAACAGATACGCAGTATTTT. This chain joins TRBV3-1 (or the pseudogene TRBV3-2) and TRBJ2-3, with 7 bases matching TRBD2. Germline CDR1 is LGHDT and CDR2 is YNNKEL (reference sequence). This CDR3 contains 17 residues. The V segment lost 4 bases and the J segment 3 bases; nucleotides outside the gene matches: 13.

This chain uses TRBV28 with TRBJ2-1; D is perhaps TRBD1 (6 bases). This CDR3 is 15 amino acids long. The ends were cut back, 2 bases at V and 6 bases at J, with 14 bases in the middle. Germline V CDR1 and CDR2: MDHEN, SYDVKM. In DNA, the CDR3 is TGTGCCAGCAGTTTAAGTAGGACAGCCATCAATGAGCAGTTCTTC. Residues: CASSLSRTAINEQFF.

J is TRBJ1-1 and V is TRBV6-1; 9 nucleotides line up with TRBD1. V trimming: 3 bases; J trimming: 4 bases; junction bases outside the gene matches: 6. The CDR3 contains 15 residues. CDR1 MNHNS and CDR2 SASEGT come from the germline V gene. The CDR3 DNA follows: TGTGCCAGCAGTGATACAGGGGGCAGGAGCACTGAAGCTTTCTTT. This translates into CASSDTGGRSTEAFF.

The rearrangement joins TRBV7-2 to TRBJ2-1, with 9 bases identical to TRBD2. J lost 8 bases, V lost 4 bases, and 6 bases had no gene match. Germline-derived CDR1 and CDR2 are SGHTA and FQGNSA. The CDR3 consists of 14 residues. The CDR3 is CASSSERGAHEQFF. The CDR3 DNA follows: TGTGCCAGCAGCTCGGAGCGGGGGGCCCATGAGCAGTTCTTC. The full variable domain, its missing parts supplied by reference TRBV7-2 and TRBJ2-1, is GAGVSQSPSNKVTEKGKDVELRCDPISGHTALYWYRQSLGQGLEFLIYFQGNSAPDKSGLPSDRFSAERTGGSVSTLTIQRTQQEDSAVYLCASSSERGAHEQFFGPGTRLTVL.